This is a list of T cell receptor beta chains from one sample in a study of control samples from healthy donors and cancer patients. Data came from immunoSEQ multiplex PCR; TCRdb stores just in-frame clones and leaves some out. The sample includes 95,000 to 150,000 clones, around 92% seen only once; the top ten take 0.5% to 0.7%. Sequencing used PBMCs. These receptors originate from an elderly man with head and neck cancer. Each CDR3 is given with its conserved first and last residue. The D gene is left open where the match is weak. For some rows the clone size is stated as once, few or many, or as a class when expanded; others skip it.

abundance	d_gene	j_gene	v_gene	CDR3aa	CDR3nt
.	TRBD1	TRBJ1-2	TRBV4-1	CASSQDLARTGNYGYTF	TGCGCCAGCAGCCAAGATTTAGCCCGGACAGGGAACTATGGCTACACCTTC
.	.	TRBJ2-2	TRBV6-2/TRBV6-3	CASSYTTPPELFF	TGTGCCAGCAGTTACACGACACCTCCGGAGCTGTTTTTT
.	.	TRBJ2-4	TRBV12-5	CASGASGADIQYF	TGTGCTAGTGGAGCTTCGGGGGCGGACATTCAGTACTTC
.	.	TRBJ1-1	TRBV3-1/TRBV3-2	CASSQGRTEAFF	TGTGCCAGCAGCCAAGGAAGAACTGAAGCTTTCTTT
.	TRBD1	TRBJ2-5	TRBV18	CASSFGTGGSSQETQYF	TGTGCCAGCTCATTCGGGACAGGGGGTTCATCGCAAGAGACCCAGTACTTC
.	.	TRBJ1-1	TRBV7-6	CASSLNHPFF	TGTGCCAGCAGCTTAAATCACCCCTTCTTT
.	.	TRBJ1-2	TRBV20-1	CSAKRFYGYTF	TGCAGTGCTAAGAGGTTCTATGGCTACACCTTC
.	.	TRBJ2-5	TRBV10-1	CASSENRARPGWHQETQYF	TGCGCCAGCAGTGAAAATAGGGCCCGTCCCGGTTGGCACCAAGAGACCCAGTACTTC
.	TRBD2	TRBJ2-7	TRBV18	CASSPSGRSSYEQYF	TGTGCCAGCTCTCCTAGCGGGAGGAGCTCCTACGAGCAGTACTTC
once	.	TRBJ1-1	TRBV9	CASRAMVNTEAFF	TGTGCCAGCAGGGCCATGGTGAACACTGAAGCTTTCTTT
.	.	TRBJ1-2	TRBV11-2	CASSADESYGYTF	TGTGCCAGCAGCGCCGATGAGTCCTATGGCTACACCTTC
.	.	TRBJ1-5	TRBV6-2/TRBV6-3	CASRPREGILGNQPQHF	TGTGCCAGCCGCCCGCGGGAAGGAATTTTAGGTAATCAGCCCCAGCATTTT
.	.	TRBJ1-1	TRBV29-1	CSAEVGSMNTEAFF	TGCAGCGCCGAGGTGGGTAGCATGAACACTGAAGCTTTCTTT
.	.	TRBJ1-1	TRBV19	CASKETGQTEAFF	TGTGCCAGCAAAGAGACAGGCCAAACCGAAGCTTTCTTT
.	.	TRBJ2-7	TRBV6-5	CASGAGWYEQYF	TGTGCCAGCGGGGCGGGGTGGTACGAGCAGTACTTC
.	TRBD2	TRBJ2-7	TRBV9	CASSVARTRVPYEQYF	TGTGCCAGCAGCGTAGCACGGACTAGAGTTCCCTACGAGCAGTACTTC
.	.	TRBJ1-6	TRBV11-2	CASSLGQGQNSPLHF	TGTGCCAGCAGCTTAGGGCAGGGGCAGAATTCACCCCTCCACTTT
.	TRBD1	TRBJ2-7	TRBV27	CASSLSGGTGTYEQYF	TGTGCCAGCAGTTTAAGTGGAGGGACAGGGACCTACGAGCAGTACTTC
.	TRBD1	TRBJ1-6	TRBV6-6	CASSPRGMSPLHF	TGTGCCAGCAGCCCCAGGGGGATGTCACCCCTCCACTTT
.	.	TRBJ1-1	TRBV18	CASSPLEGMNTEAFF	TGTGCCAGCTCACCCCTCGAAGGGATGAACACTGAAGCTTTCTTT
.	.	TRBJ1-3	TRBV5-1	CASSLFEGTSPGNTIYF	TGCGCCAGCAGCTTGTTCGAGGGAACCTCTCCTGGAAACACCATATATTTT
.	.	TRBJ1-2	TRBV5-1	CASARGSNYGYTF	TGCGCCAGCGCTCGGGGATCGAACTATGGCTACACCTTC
.	.	TRBJ2-7	TRBV10-3	CAISDAFYEQYF	TGTGCCATCAGTGACGCTTTCTACGAGCAGTACTTC
.	TRBD1	TRBJ1-2	TRBV18	CASSPPRTGQGYTF	TGTGCCAGCTCACCACCCCGGACAGGGCAGGGCTACACCTTC
few	.	TRBJ1-2	TRBV30	CAWTSPATFTF	TGTGCCTGGACCTCCCCCGCCACCTTCACCTTC
.	.	TRBJ1-1	TRBV5-1	CASSFSRMTEAFF	TGCGCCAGCAGCTTTAGCAGGATGACTGAAGCTTTCTTT
.	.	TRBJ1-4	TRBV7-2	CASSGKNEKLFF	TGTGCCAGTTCGGGGAAGAATGAAAAACTGTTTTTT
once	TRBD2	TRBJ2-5	TRBV10-2	CASRASGQQETQYF	TGCGCCAGCAGGGCTAGCGGACAACAAGAGACCCAGTACTTC
once	TRBD2	TRBJ2-3	TRBV5-1	CASSSTGTSGGAGTDTQYF	TGCGCCAGCAGTTCGACGGGGACTAGCGGGGGGGCAGGTACAGATACGCAGTATTTT
.	TRBD2	TRBJ2-5	TRBV14	CASARLAGEETQYF	TGTGCCAGCGCACGACTAGCGGGAGAAGAGACCCAGTACTTC
.	TRBD1	TRBJ1-2	TRBV19	CASSRRDRGEYGYTF	TGTGCCAGTAGTCGACGGGACAGGGGAGAGTATGGCTACACCTTC
.	.	TRBJ2-7	TRBV7-9	CASSVGPGASTYEQYF	TGTGCCAGCAGCGTAGGACCGGGAGCGTCGACTTACGAGCAGTACTTC
.	.	TRBJ2-2	TRBV6-4	CASSEGRWTGELFF	TGTGCCAGCAGTGAGGGCCGTTGGACCGGGGAGCTGTTTTTT
.	.	TRBJ1-1	TRBV6-1	CASSESRLRNTEAFF	TGTGCCAGCAGTGAAAGTAGACTGAGGAACACTGAAGCTTTCTTT
.	TRBD1	TRBJ1-5	TRBV19	CASATTGTGQQPQHF	TGTGCCAGTGCCACCACCGGGACAGGGCAACAGCCCCAGCATTTT
once	.	TRBJ1-2	TRBV12-3/TRBV12-4	CASSRAAMLGYTF	TGTGCCAGCAGTAGAGCCGCTATGTTAGGCTACACCTTC
.	.	TRBJ2-7	TRBV13	CASSASSYEQYF	TGTGCCAGCAGCGCAAGCTCCTACGAGCAGTACTTC
.	TRBD1	TRBJ1-4	TRBV7-8	CASRSGTGRKLFF	TGTGCCAGCAGGTCCGGGACAGGGCGAAAACTGTTTTTT
.	.	TRBJ2-3	TRBV4-1	CASSLGTVVASDTQYF	TGCGCCAGCAGCCTGGGGACGGTAGTTGCGTCAGATACGCAGTATTTT
.	.	TRBJ2-3	TRBV11-3	CASSSGRRGDTQYF	TGTGCCAGCAGCTCCGGAAGGAGGGGAGATACGCAGTATTTT
.	.	TRBJ2-2	TRBV5-6	CASGRWNTGELFF	TGTGCCAGCGGCAGATGGAACACCGGGGAGCTGTTTTTT
.	TRBD2	TRBJ2-3	TRBV3-1/TRBV3-2	CASSQDRLAGQYF	TGTGCCAGCAGCCAAGATCGACTAGCGGGGCAGTATTTT
.	.	TRBJ2-1	TRBV11-1	CASSHKSTVYNEQFF	TGTGCCAGCAGCCATAAATCGACGGTCTACAATGAGCAGTTCTTC
.	TRBD1	TRBJ2-1	TRBV6-1	CASSEGDRGWGEQFF	TGTGCCAGCAGTGAAGGGGACAGGGGGTGGGGTGAGCAGTTCTTC
.	TRBD2	TRBJ2-4	TRBV2	CASSLPGGLTKNIQYF	TGTGCCAGCAGCCTTCCGGGAGGTCTCACCAAAAACATTCAGTACTTC
few	.	TRBJ2-5	TRBV20-1	CSASPPGGGVGVETQYF	TGCAGTGCTAGTCCCCCCGGCGGAGGCGTGGGGGTAGAGACCCAGTACTTC
.	.	TRBJ2-1	TRBV7-2	CASRRRIVEQFF	TGTGCCAGCAGACGTCGGATAGTGGAGCAGTTCTTC
.	.	TRBJ1-1	TRBV30	CAWSVRGGTEAFF	TGTGCCTGGAGTGTACGAGGGGGGACTGAAGCTTTCTTT
.	TRBD1	TRBJ1-1	TRBV5-4	CASSFPGQGGTEAFF	TGTGCCAGCAGCTTCCCCGGACAGGGGGGGACTGAAGCTTTCTTT
.	.	TRBJ1-3	TRBV10-2	CASSQLRSGNTIYF	TGCGCCAGCAGTCAGCTACGATCGGGAAACACCATATATTTT
.	.	TRBJ1-4	TRBV10-3	CATHSGTSNEKLFF	TGTGCCACCCACTCCGGGACGTCTAATGAAAAACTGTTTTTT